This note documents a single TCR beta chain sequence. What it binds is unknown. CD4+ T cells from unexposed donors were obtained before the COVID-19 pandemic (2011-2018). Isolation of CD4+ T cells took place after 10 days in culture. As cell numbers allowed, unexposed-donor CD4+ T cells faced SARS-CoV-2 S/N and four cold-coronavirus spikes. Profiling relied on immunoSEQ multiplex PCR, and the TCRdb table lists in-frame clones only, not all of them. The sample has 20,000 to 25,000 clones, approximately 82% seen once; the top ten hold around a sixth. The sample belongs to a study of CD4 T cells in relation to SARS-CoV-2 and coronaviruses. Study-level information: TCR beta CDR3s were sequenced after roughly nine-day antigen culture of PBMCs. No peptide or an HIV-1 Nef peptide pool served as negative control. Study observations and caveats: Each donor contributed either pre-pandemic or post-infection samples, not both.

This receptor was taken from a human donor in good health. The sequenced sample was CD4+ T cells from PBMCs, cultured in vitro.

The CDR3 region is CASSSTDSPLHF. Written as DNA, the CDR3 is TGCGCCAGCAGCTCTACAGATTCACCCCTCCACTTT. The chain uses TRBV5-1 and TRBJ1-6; D is unclear. V lost 3 bases to trimming and J lost 8 bases, with 6 bases between them. The CDR3 has 12 amino acids. Germline values: CDR1 SGHRS, CDR2 YFSETQ.